Listed here are 29 T cell receptor beta chains from one sample, sequenced in a study of T cell responses to AZD1222 COVID-19 vaccine. Method: immunoSEQ multiplex PCR; TCRdb's copy keeps in-frame clones and lacks some. This repertoire shows under 150,000 clones, 92% found once; its top ten account for about a tenth. The material sequenced was peripheral blood, taken 28 days after the second AZD1222 dose. All receptors derive from an adult who received the AZD1222 COVID-19 vaccine.

The chain uses TRBV7-9 and TRBJ2-2; 7 bases fit TRBD2. Germline-derived CDR1 and CDR2 are SEHNR and FQNEAQ (reference sequence). The CDR3 has 16 amino acids. J lost 0 bases, V lost 5 bases, and 6 bases had no gene match. As DNA, the CDR3 is TGTGCCAGCAGCCGGGGGGATGGAGCGAACACCGGGGAGCTGTTTTTT. This encodes CASSRGDGANTGELFF.

The V gene is TRBV6-5, the J gene TRBJ1-5; the D gene is possibly TRBD1 (6 bases). Germline V CDR1 and CDR2: MNHEY, SVGAGI. V dropped 6 bases and J dropped 9 bases, with 21 bases sitting between them. The CDR3 is made up of 15 amino acids. The CDR3 DNA reads TGTGCCAGCAGCTCCGCAGTTCCCGGACAGTCGCCCCAGCATTTT. This codes for CASSSAVPGQSPQHF.

The V and J genes are TRBV24-1 and TRBJ2-1, with 8 nucleotides matching TRBD1. This CDR3 contains 14 residues. J lost 7 bases, V lost 3 bases, and 4 bases had no gene match. Germline V gene lookup returns CDR1 KGHDR and CDR2 SFDVKD. This CDR3 reads CATSDRTGGNEQFF. The CDR3 DNA is TGTGCCACCAGTGATCGAACAGGGGGAAATGAGCAGTTCTTC.

The chain links TRBV2 to TRBJ1-6; 7 bases are a match to TRBD1. Trimming cost V 9 bases and J 9 bases; bases outside gene matches: 5. In germline, CDR1 is SNHLY, CDR2 FYNNEI. The CDR3 consists of 12 residues. The CDR3 DNA is TGTGCCAGAAGACAGGGTTCTTCACCCCTCCACTTT. This translates into CARRQGSSPLHF.

The chain links TRBV5-4 to TRBJ2-5; the D is unclear. Germline CDR1 reads SGHNT; CDR2 reads YYREEE (reference sequence). Trimming pared 5 bases from V and 10 bases from J, leaving 21 bases between. The CDR3 covers 14 residues. The CDR3 nucleotides read TGTGCCAGCAGTTATGCACCTTTGAAGGTGGACCAGTACTTC. Translation: CASSYAPLKVDQYF.

The V and J genes are TRBV3-1 (or the pseudogene TRBV3-2) and TRBJ1-3; maybe TRBD1 (5 bases). Trimming stripped 1 base from V and 6 bases from J, with 10 bases between. Germline CDR1 is LGHDT and CDR2 is YNNKEL (reference sequence). The CDR3 loop spans 14 amino acids. The CDR3 spells CASSQGGQLNTIYF. DNA for the CDR3: TGTGCCAGCAGCCAAGGAGGACAACTAAACACCATATATTTT.

The rearrangement joins TRBV12-5 to TRBJ1-1, with 7 bases lining up with TRBD1. Trimming removed 4 bases from V and 3 bases from J; junction bases left unmatched: 8. The CDR3 is 15 residues long. Per the germline V gene, CDR1 is LGHNT and CDR2 is FRNRAP. CDR3 region: CASGSPTGKDTEAFF. CDR3 bases: TGTGCTAGTGGTTCACCGACAGGGAAAGACACTGAAGCTTTCTTT.

The chain uses TRBV10-2 and TRBJ2-7; D unresolved. In germline, CDR1 is WSHSY, CDR2 SAAADI. The CDR3 is 14 residues long. V shed 6 bases and J shed 2 bases, with 14 bases lying between them. The CDR3, as DNA: TGCGCCAGCAGCCCCGCTACTGGGGCCTACGAGCAGTACTTC. Translation: CASSPATGAYEQYF.

The chain joins TRBV5-4 to TRBJ2-1, with 12 bases identical to TRBD2. With 0 bases clipped from V and 14 bases from J, the junction kept 9 bases outside the gene matches. The germline V gene has CDR1 SGHNT and CDR2 YYREEE (reference sequence). This CDR3 spans 15 amino acids. The CDR3 bases are TGTGCCAGCAGCTTGGGGGCTAGCGGGAGGGGTCTGGAGTTCTTC. It codes for CASSLGASGRGLEFF. Looking up the rest from reference TRBV5-4 and TRBJ2-1 gives the full variable domain: ETGVTQSPTHLIKTRGQQVTLRCSSQSGHNTVSWYQQALGQGPQFIFQYYREEENGRGNFPPRFSGLQFPNYSSELNVNALELDDSALYLCASSLGASGRGLEFFGPGTRLTVL.

The chain links TRBV7-6 to TRBJ2-1; TRBD1 agrees at 7 bases. The CDR3 contains 16 residues. CDR1 and CDR2 (germline): SGHVS, FNYEAQ. The J segment lost 0 bases and the V segment lost 7 bases, leaving 9 bases of the junction unmatched. The CDR3: CASTPLTGNSYNEQFF. DNA of the CDR3: TGTGCCAGCACGCCCCTGACAGGGAACTCCTACAATGAGCAGTTCTTC.

This clone was detected only once. The rearrangement uses TRBV28 and TRBJ1-2; D perhaps matches TRBD1 (5 bases). Germline assignment: CDR1 MDHEN and CDR2 SYDVKM. The CDR3 contains 15 residues. The ends were cut back, 6 bases at V and 7 bases at J, with 21 bases in the middle. DNA of the CDR3: TGTGCCAGCAGACCACCGGGGGGACGGAGCCGTGGCTACACCTTC. It is translated as CASRPPGGRSRGYTF.

Points on this clone: Other DNA sequences in the same sample also yield this CDR3. The V gene is TRBV27, the J gene TRBJ1-6, with D unresolved. V lost 3 bases and J lost 4, with 7 bases in between. From germline, CDR1 is MNHEY and CDR2 SMNVEV (reference sequence). The CDR3 is 14 amino acids. DNA of the CDR3: TGTGCCAGCAGTTTGAGGCGGTATAATTCACCCCTCCACTTT. It translates to CASSLRRYNSPLHF.

The J gene is TRBJ1-1, the V gene TRBV6-1; tentatively, D is TRBD1 (6 bases). From germline, CDR1 is MNHNS and CDR2 SASEGT. The CDR3 contains 14 residues. Trimming left V 2 bases short and J 6 bases short, with 13 bases between. The CDR3 region has the DNA TGTGCCAGCAGTGAATGGGGGGGGCGAGCTGAAGCTTTCTTT. Its protein product is CASSEWGGRAEAFF.

V usage is TRBV7-9 and J usage is TRBJ2-7, with a tentative D call TRBD2 (6 bases). V gave up 7 bases and J gave up 7 bases, with 20 bases separating them. The CDR3 totals 14 residues. Germline loops: CDR1 SEHNR, CDR2 FQNEAQ (reference sequence). The CDR3 reads CASTTSGGAGEQYF. In DNA form, the CDR3 reads TGTGCCAGCACCACCAGCGGAGGGGCAGGAGAGCAGTACTTC.

J is TRBJ2-5 and V is TRBV7-2, with D unresolved. The V end was cut by 2 bases, the J end by 4 bases, with 2 bases between. The CDR3 contains 11 residues. The germline V gene has CDR1 SGHTA and CDR2 FQGNSA. The CDR3 protein is CASSLLETQYF. The CDR3 DNA sequence: TGTGCCAGCAGCTTATTAGAGACCCAGTACTTC.

The chain couples TRBV4-1 to TRBJ1-2, with 10 bases that match TRBD1. The CDR3 extends over 14 amino acids. CDR1 is MGHRA and CDR2 is YSYEKL in the germline V gene. J lost 8 bases, V lost 1 base, and 4 bases had no gene match. CDR3 loop: CASSQVGTGEGYTF. The CDR3 DNA sequence: TGCGCCAGCAGCCAAGTGGGGACAGGGGAGGGCTACACCTTC.

The rearrangement uses TRBV4-3 and TRBJ1-1; D might be TRBD1 (5 bases). The CDR3 consists of 13 residues. Trimming removed 0 bases from V and 10 bases from J, with 12 bases in between. Germline lookup yields CDR1 LGHNA and CDR2 YSLEER. CDR3 in DNA: TGCGCCAGCAGCCAAGACAGGGACGGTTCAGCTTTCTTT. Translation: CASSQDRDGSAFF.

The V gene is TRBV19, the J gene TRBJ2-2, with 7 bases identical to TRBD1. CDR1 is LNHDA and CDR2 is SQIVND in the germline V gene (reference sequence). V dropped 5 bases and J dropped 5; count of bases not matched to a gene: 11. This CDR3 comprises 16 residues. The CDR3: CASSLSSGTATGELFF. The CDR3 DNA sequence: TGTGCCAGTAGTCTTTCCTCCGGGACAGCAACCGGGGAGCTGTTTTTT.

The genes are TRBV7-9 and TRBJ1-5; unclear D gene. This CDR3 has 12 amino acids. V was pared by 0 bases and J by 4 bases, with 1 base between. Germline lookup yields CDR1 SEHNR and CDR2 FQNEAQ (reference sequence). Here the CDR3 reads CASSLANQPQHF. The CDR3 nucleotides are TGTGCCAGCAGCTTAGCGAATCAGCCCCAGCATTTT.

J is TRBJ1-3 and V is TRBV19; the D is unclear. V lost 7 bases, J lost 4 bases, and 11 bases lay in between. CDR3 length: 13 residues. Germline V gene lookup returns CDR1 LNHDA and CDR2 SQIVND (reference sequence). CDR3 loop: CASMEVAGNTIYF. Written as DNA, the CDR3 is TGTGCCAGTATGGAGGTAGCGGGAAACACCATATATTTT.

The chain employs TRBV28 and TRBJ2-1, with D possibly TRBD1 on 6 matching bases. The CDR3 is made up of 17 amino acids. The V end was cut by 6 bases, the J end by 0 bases, with 18 bases between. CDR1 MDHEN and CDR2 SYDVKM come from the germline V gene. CDR3 in amino acids: CASSSRGWTFSYNEQFF. CDR3 sequence (DNA): TGTGCCAGCAGCTCCAGGGGCTGGACGTTCTCCTACAATGAGCAGTTCTTC.

The J gene is TRBJ2-1, the V gene TRBV3-1 (or the pseudogene TRBV3-2), with D perhaps TRBD2 (5 bases). CDR1 and CDR2 from the germline V gene are LGHDT and YNNKEL (reference sequence). The CDR3 consists of 14 residues. The V end lost 0 bases, the J end lost 6 bases, and 9 bases lay between the germline ends. The CDR3 spells CASSQEAAFNEQFF. The CDR3 region has the DNA TGTGCCAGCAGCCAAGAAGCGGCCTTCAATGAGCAGTTCTTC.

The chain joins TRBV5-1 to TRBJ2-7; tentative D call: TRBD1 (5 bases). V was trimmed by 2 bases and J by 3 bases, leaving 12 bases between them. The germline V gene has CDR1 SGHRS and CDR2 YFSETQ. CDR3 length equals 14 residues. CDR3 nucleotides: TGCGCCAGCAGCTTAGGGCAGGGTGACTACGAGCAGTACGTC. This codes for CASSLGQGDYEQYV.

The V gene is TRBV19, the J gene TRBJ2-5, with TRBD1 matching 7 bases. V shed 6 bases and J 4 bases; nucleotides not matched to a gene: 5. The germline gives CDR1 LNHDA, CDR2 SQIVND (reference sequence). CDR3 length: 13 residues. CDR3 DNA: TGTGCCAGTAGAGGGACAGCGAGAGAGACCCAGTACTTC. Amino acid sequence: CASRGTARETQYF.

This clone has only one observation. The chain joins TRBV5-4 to TRBJ1-1; 10 nucleotides line up with TRBD1. The V gene's germline CDR1 is SGHNT and CDR2 YYREEE (reference sequence). V shed 2 bases, J shed 5 bases, and the junction held 9 bases outside the gene matches. The CDR3 has 16 amino acids. The CDR3 here is CASSFPGGQGWTEAFF. CDR3 bases: TGTGCCAGCAGCTTCCCCGGGGGACAGGGGTGGACTGAAGCTTTCTTT.

The V call is TRBV9, the J call TRBJ1-2, with a weak D call TRBD1 (5 bases). The germline gives CDR1 SGDLS, CDR2 YYNGEE. The CDR3 extends over 17 amino acids. V shed 4 bases and J shed 5 bases, with 24 bases lying between them. The CDR3 sequence: CASSPLLTRGGWYGYTF. The CDR3 bases are TGTGCCAGCAGCCCACTATTAACGAGGGGCGGGTGGTATGGCTACACCTTC.

This clone came up once. The J gene is TRBJ1-4, the V gene TRBV7-2; 8 nucleotides align to TRBD1. The trim removed 5 bases at V and 0 bases at J, leaving 8 bases unmatched. Germline lookup yields CDR1 SGHTA and CDR2 FQGNSA. The CDR3 totals 17 residues. The CDR3 loop reads CASSPGQGGTTNEKLFF. The CDR3 nucleotides are TGTGCCAGCAGCCCCGGACAGGGTGGGACAACTAATGAAAAACTGTTTTTT. Variable domain in full (rest from reference TRBV7-2 and TRBJ1-4): GAGVSQSPSNKVTEKGKDVELRCDPISGHTALYWYRQSLGQGLEFLIYFQGNSAPDKSGLPSDRFSAERTGGSVSTLTIQRTQQEDSAVYLCASSPGQGGTTNEKLFFGSGTQLSVL.

This sequence joins TRBV28 and TRBJ1-1; D unclear. This CDR3 has 13 residues. Trimming cost V 6 bases and J 1 base, with 9 bases left between them. Germline lookup yields CDR1 MDHEN and CDR2 SYDVKM. Written as DNA, the CDR3 is TGTGCCAGCAGCCCACCACAGAACACTGAAGCTTTCTTT. It encodes CASSPPQNTEAFF.

The V gene is TRBV14, the J gene TRBJ1-6; D gene ambiguous. Germline CDR1 reads SGHDN; CDR2 reads FVKESK. Between the trimmed V and J ends, which lost 3 bases and 11 bases, there was a span of 11 bases. This CDR3 is built from 13 residues. DNA of the CDR3: TGTGCCAGCAGCCAGACTTCGGGCCCACCCCTCCACTTT. Protein sequence: CASSQTSGPPLHF.